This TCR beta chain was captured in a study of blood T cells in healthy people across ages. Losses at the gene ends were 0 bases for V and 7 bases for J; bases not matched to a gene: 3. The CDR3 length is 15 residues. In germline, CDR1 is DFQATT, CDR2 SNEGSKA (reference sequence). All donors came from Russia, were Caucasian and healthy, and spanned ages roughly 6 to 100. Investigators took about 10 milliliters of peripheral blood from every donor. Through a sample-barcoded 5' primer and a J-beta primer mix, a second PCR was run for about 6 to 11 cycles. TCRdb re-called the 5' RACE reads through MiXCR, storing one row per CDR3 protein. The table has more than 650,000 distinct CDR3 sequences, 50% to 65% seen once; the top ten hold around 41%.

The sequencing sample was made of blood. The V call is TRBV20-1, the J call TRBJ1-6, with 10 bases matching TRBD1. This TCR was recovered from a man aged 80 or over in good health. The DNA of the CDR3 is TGCAGTGCTAGAGATCGGGACAGGGGAAATTCACCCCTCCACTTT. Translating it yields CSARDRDRGNSPLHF.